The clone carrying this T cell receptor (beta chain) was counted ten times or more. Its antigen is not known. As for time point: blood at routine non-recurrence follow-up after resection. The data derive from a study of spatial heterogeneity in lung cancer. Study context: In raw reads, more than eight appearances on average were recorded for each unique TCR and UMI combination.

In TCRdb, the 5' RACE reads were re-called with MiXCR into one record per CDR3 protein. The sample lists around 20,000 distinct CDR3 sequences, 9.2% occurring once. This CDR3 contains 13 residues. Deletions cut 9 bases from V and 5 bases from J, with 14 bases between. Germline CDR1 is SNHLY and CDR2 is FYNNEI. Study-wide points: Compared with follow-up, resection was when ubiquitous expanded tumor TCRs appeared in blood more.

The starting material was PBMCs, obtained at follow-up. This sequence was found in a male donor with early-stage non-small cell lung cancer. This rearrangement joins TRBV2 to TRBJ2-1, with D uncertain. This CDR3 is CASDIPENNEQFF. The CDR3 bases are TGTGCCAGTGATATTCCAGAGAACAATGAGCAGTTCTTC.